This TCR beta chain emerged from a study of regulatory T cells in long-lasting Graves disease. Findings and limits, study-wide: Favoring TRBV28, TRBJ1-2 and TRBJ2-5 was a feature seen in persistent disease.

This clonotype occurred many times. What it binds is unknown. Germline is not matched at one junction end, which may reflect a read error. The CDR3 runs to 13 residues. The germline V gene encodes CDR1 SSHAT and CDR2 FNYEAQ (reference sequence). Arm-PCR of CDR3 regions and iRepertoire HTBI primers were the basis on which TCR beta libraries were built. One entry per CDR3 protein results from TCRdb running MiXCR on the multiplex PCR reads. Seen here are hundreds of thousands of distinct CDR3 sequences, over 15% observed once, and the top ten hold about 10%. Specified time point: newly diagnosed GD, antithyroid drugs for less than 3 months. The TCR library was prepared using RNA isolated from PBMCs. Patient provenance is recorded as an endocrinology department in Xi'an, China. These data also featured in a second study, about T cells in Graves' hyperthyroidism and ophthalmopathy. According to that study: On the basis of clinical symptoms, serum thyroxine and TRAb, thyroid ultrasound and orbital computed tomography, diagnoses were made. A 13 V-J model separated ophthalmopathy from stable hyperthyroidism.

This sequence was found in a woman aged 30 to 39 with Graves disease. Specimen: peripheral blood mononuclear cells (PBMCs), collected at new diagnosis, from a patient treated with antithyroid drugs. The chain links TRBV7-7 to TRBJ2-1; D is ambiguous. The CDR3 here is CASSPSSYNEQFF. The CDR3 DNA is TGTGCTAGCAGCCCTAGCTCCTACAATGAGCAGTTCTTC.